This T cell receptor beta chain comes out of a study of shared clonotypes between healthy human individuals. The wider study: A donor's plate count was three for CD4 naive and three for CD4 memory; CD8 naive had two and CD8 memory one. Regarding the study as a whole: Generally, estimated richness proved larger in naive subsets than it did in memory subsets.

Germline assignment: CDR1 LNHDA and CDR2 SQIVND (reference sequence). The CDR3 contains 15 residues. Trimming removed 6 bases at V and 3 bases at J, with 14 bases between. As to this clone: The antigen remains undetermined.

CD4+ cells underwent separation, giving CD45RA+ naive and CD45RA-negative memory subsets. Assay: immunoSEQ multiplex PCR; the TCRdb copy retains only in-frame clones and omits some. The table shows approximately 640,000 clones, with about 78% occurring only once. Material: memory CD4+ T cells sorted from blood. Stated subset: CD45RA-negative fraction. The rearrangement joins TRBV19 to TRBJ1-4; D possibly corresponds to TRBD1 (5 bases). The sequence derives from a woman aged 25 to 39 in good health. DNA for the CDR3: TGTGCCAGTAGGCCCCCGGAGGGGCCTAATGAAAAACTGTTTTTT. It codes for CASRPPEGPNEKLFF.